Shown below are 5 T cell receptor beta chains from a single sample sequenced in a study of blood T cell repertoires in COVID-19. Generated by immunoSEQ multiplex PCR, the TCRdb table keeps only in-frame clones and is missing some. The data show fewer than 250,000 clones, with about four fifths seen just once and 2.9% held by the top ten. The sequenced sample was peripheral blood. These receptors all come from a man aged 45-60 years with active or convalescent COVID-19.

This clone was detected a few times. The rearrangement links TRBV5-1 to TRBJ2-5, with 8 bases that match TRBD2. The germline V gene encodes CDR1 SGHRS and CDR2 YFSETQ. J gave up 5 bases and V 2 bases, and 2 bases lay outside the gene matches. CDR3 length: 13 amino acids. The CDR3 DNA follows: TGCGCCAGCAGCTTAGCGGGAGTGGAGACCCAGTACTTC. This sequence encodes CASSLAGVETQYF.

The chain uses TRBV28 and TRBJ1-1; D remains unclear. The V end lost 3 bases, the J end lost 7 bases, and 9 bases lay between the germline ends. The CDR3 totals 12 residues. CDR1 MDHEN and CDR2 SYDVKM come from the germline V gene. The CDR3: CASSLAPFEAFF. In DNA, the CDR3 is TGTGCCAGCAGTTTGGCTCCTTTTGAAGCTTTCTTT.

CDR3 sequence reads: CASNAVSGANVLTF. The CDR3 nucleotides are TGTGCCAGCAATGCAGTCTCTGGGGCCAACGTCCTGACTTTC. The chain combines TRBV2 with TRBJ2-6; D uncertain. The CDR3 sequence is 14 residues long. Germline V lookup: CDR1 SNHLY, CDR2 FYNNEI. V lost 7 bases and J lost 0, with 7 bases in between.

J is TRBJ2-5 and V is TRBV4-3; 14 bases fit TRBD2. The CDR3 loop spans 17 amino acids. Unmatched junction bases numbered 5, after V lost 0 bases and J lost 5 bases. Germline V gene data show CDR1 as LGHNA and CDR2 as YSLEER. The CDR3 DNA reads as TGCGCCAGCAGCCAAGAGACTAGCGGGGGGGCATATGAGACCCAGTACTTC. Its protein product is CASSQETSGGAYETQYF.

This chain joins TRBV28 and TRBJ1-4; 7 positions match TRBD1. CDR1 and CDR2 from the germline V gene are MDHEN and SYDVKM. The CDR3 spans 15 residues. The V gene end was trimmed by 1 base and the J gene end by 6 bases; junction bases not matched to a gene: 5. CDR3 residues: CASSLYDREDEKLFF. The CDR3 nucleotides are TGTGCCAGCAGTTTATACGACAGGGAGGATGAAAAACTGTTTTTT.